The 20 T cell receptor beta chains presented below share a single source sample, sequenced in a study of T cell repertoires in cytomegalovirus infection. TCRdb redid the calling of the reads with MiXCR, one entry per CDR3 protein. Of approximately 500,000 distinct CDR3 sequences in the sample, 15% to 20% were seen once. Material for sequencing was CD8+ T cells from PBMCs. These receptors all stem from a human donor in good health (CMV status not recorded). Some clones in this sample may be carry-over from other donors' samples.

This clonotype occurred many times. The chain couples TRBV7-2 to TRBJ1-5, with D possibly TRBD1 on 6 matching bases. V was pared by 2 bases and J by 4 bases, with 9 bases between. Germline CDR1 is SGHTA and CDR2 is FQGNSA. The CDR3 is 14 residues long. CDR3 residues: CASSLNRANQPQHF. The CDR3 nucleotides read TGTGCCAGCAGCTTAAACAGGGCAAATCAGCCCCAGCATTTT. The whole variable domain, filled in from reference TRBV7-2 and TRBJ1-5, reads GAGVSQSPSNKVTEKGKDVELRCDPISGHTALYWYRQSLGQGLEFLIYFQGNSAPDKSGLPSDRFSAERTGGSVSTLTIQRTQQEDSAVYLCASSLNRANQPQHFGDGTRLSIL.

The chain is built from TRBV4-2 and TRBJ1-5; D not resolved. The CDR3 loop spans 16 amino acids. Trimming cost V 1 base and J 4 bases, with 14 bases left between them. Germline assignment: CDR1 LGHNA and CDR2 YNFKEQ. Here the CDR3 DNA reads TGTGCCAGCAGCCAAGCGCCGACCGGGGTAAATCAGCCCCAGCATTTT. It specifies CASSQAPTGVNQPQHF.

This clonotype was observed a handful of times. V gene TRBV27 combines with J gene TRBJ2-7, with 9 positions matching TRBD1. With 5 bases clipped from V and 6 bases from J, the junction kept 2 bases outside the gene matches. The CDR3 has 12 amino acids. In germline, CDR1 is MNHEY, CDR2 SMNVEV (reference sequence). This chain's CDR3 is CASSQQGAEQYF. CDR3 nucleotide sequence: TGTGCCAGCAGTCAACAGGGGGCCGAGCAGTACTTC.

V gene TRBV5-1 combines with J gene TRBJ2-1; 13 nucleotides align to TRBD2. Germline V lookup: CDR1 SGHRS, CDR2 YFSETQ. V lost 3 bases to trimming and J lost 9 bases; unmatched junction nucleotides: 12. This CDR3 comprises 17 residues. CDR3 in amino acids: CASSSLGLAGIGGEQFF. The CDR3 bases are TGCGCCAGCAGCTCGTTGGGACTAGCGGGAATAGGAGGTGAGCAGTTCTTC.

V is TRBV5-1 and J is TRBJ1-1; 7 positions agree with TRBD1. Trimming cost V 4 bases and J 0 bases; bases outside gene matches: 12. This CDR3 has 17 amino acids. CDR1 and CDR2 (germline): SGHRS, YFSETQ. The CDR3 DNA follows: TGCGCCAGCAGCCCTTCTACGGCGGGACAGTTGAACACTGAAGCTTTCTTT. Its translation is CASSPSTAGQLNTEAFF.

This clonotype showed up just a few times. The chain is built from TRBV27 and TRBJ2-5; D perhaps matches TRBD2 (6 bases). The germline V and J ends were trimmed by 3 bases and 4 bases, with 15 bases remaining between them. The CDR3 is made up of 15 amino acids. In germline, CDR1 is MNHEY, CDR2 SMNVEV (reference sequence). The CDR3 DNA sequence: TGTGCCAGCAGTTTCAGTAGCGGAGACGTAGAGACCCAGTACTTC. This sequence encodes CASSFSSGDVETQYF.

For this clonotype: This clone may be a read error of a much larger clone one base away. The chain carries TRBV27 and TRBJ2-1; 7 nucleotides align to TRBD1. The junction had 5 bases not matched to a gene; V was cut back by 4 bases and J by 5 bases. The CDR3 loop spans 14 amino acids. Looked up from germline, CDR1 is MNHEY and CDR2 is SMNVEV (reference sequence). This chain's CDR3 is CASSSVGGHNEQFF. DNA for the CDR3: TGTGCCAGCAGTTCAGTAGGGGGCCACAATGAGCAGTTCTTC.

This clonotype was found once. An end of the junction does not agree with germline; a read error may underlie this. The chain combines TRBV7-9 with TRBJ1-2; D may be TRBD1 (6 bases). The CDR3 is made up of 15 amino acids. CDR1 and CDR2 from the germline V gene are SEHNR and FQNEAQ (reference sequence). Here the CDR3 reads CASSSTGSEGYGYNF. The CDR3 coding sequence is TGTGCCAGCAGCTCCACAGGGTCTGAAGGCTATGGATACAACTTC.

In its sample, this clonotype was seen many times. The chain uses TRBV5-5 and TRBJ1-2, with D possibly matching TRBD1 (5 bases). Germline V gives CDR1 SGHKS, CDR2 YYEKEE (reference sequence). This CDR3 region has 14 residues. V lost 4 bases and J lost 3, with 13 bases in between. CDR3 in amino acids: CASSAGTVDYGYTF. CDR3 coding DNA: TGTGCCAGCAGCGCCGGGACGGTCGACTATGGCTACACCTTC.

This clonotype was recorded at least ten times. The chain combines TRBV12-3 or TRBV12-4 with TRBJ1-2; no definite D call. The CDR3 covers 13 residues. Trimming took 5 bases from V and 7 from J, leaving 14 bases between them. The CDR3 coding sequence is TGTGCCAGCAGTCCCGGACTGACGTCTGGCTACACCTTC. Encoded protein: CASSPGLTSGYTF.

This chain links TRBV18 with TRBJ2-7; D is uncertain. CDR3 length: 13 residues. V was pared by 2 bases and J by 3 bases, with 8 bases between. CDR1 is KGHSH and CDR2 is LQKENI in the germline V gene. The CDR3 DNA is TGTGCCAGCTCACCAGAGGATTACTACGAGCAGTACTTC. This codes for CASSPEDYYEQYF. Full variable domain (rest looked up from reference TRBV18 and TRBJ2-7): NAGVMQNPRHLVRRRGQEARLRCSPMKGHSHVYWYRQLPEEGLKFMVYLQKENIIDESGMPKERFSAEFPKEGPSILRIQQVVRGDSAAYFCASSPEDYYEQYFGPGTRLTVT.

This clonotype was counted between two and nine times. The rearrangement uses TRBV19 and TRBJ1-3; D may be TRBD1 (6 bases). From germline, CDR1 is LNHDA and CDR2 SQIVND (reference sequence). Trimming removed 3 bases at V and 4 bases at J, with 13 bases between. The CDR3 is 15 amino acids. Here the CDR3 DNA reads TGTGCCAGTAGTATGGCTGGACAGATGGGAAACACCATATATTTT. This gives the protein CASSMAGQMGNTIYF.

This clonotype was counted a few times. The junction departs from the called germline gene at one end, perhaps through a read error. The V and J genes are TRBV6-5 and TRBJ1-2; 9 positions agree with TRBD1. CDR3 length equals 14 residues. Looked up from germline, CDR1 is MNHEY and CDR2 is SVGAGI. The CDR3 is CASGYPGQGYGYTF. In DNA form, the CDR3 reads TGTGCCAGCGGTTACCCGGGACAGGGCTATGGCTACACCTTC.

Comments on this clonotype: In this CDR3 the conserved last residue, phenylalanine or tryptophan, is missing, so a read error is likely. The rearrangement uses TRBV5-1 and TRBJ2-1; D not resolved. This CDR3 contains 13 residues. Trimming took 4 bases from V and 8 from J, leaving 13 bases between them. The germline V gene encodes CDR1 SGHRS and CDR2 YFSETQ. The CDR3 spells CASSISTADEQFL. The CDR3 DNA is TGCGCCAGCAGCATCTCGACGGCCGATGAGCAGTTCTTA.

This clonotype was counted a few times. The V and J genes are TRBV20-1 and TRBJ2-7; 12 nucleotides line up with TRBD2. Germline assignment: CDR1 DFQATT and CDR2 SNEGSKA (reference sequence). V lost 1 base, J lost 6 bases, and 7 bases stayed unmatched. CDR3 size: 15 residues. The CDR3 DNA reads TGCAGTGCTAGAGCGACTAGCGGGAGTATGGTCGAGCAGTACTTC. Its translation is CSARATSGSMVEQYF.

This clonotype was picked up a small number of times. This chain links TRBV6-6 with TRBJ2-1; 10 bases are a match to TRBD2. J was trimmed by 8 bases and V by 1 base; bases with no gene match: 8. Germline loops: CDR1 MNHNY, CDR2 SVGAGI (reference sequence). This CDR3 is 16 amino acids long. CDR3 region: CASSYFDPGTSDEQFF. The DNA of the CDR3 is TGTGCCAGCAGTTACTTTGACCCCGGGACTAGCGATGAGCAGTTCTTC.

This clonotype was seen a handful of times. CDR3 coding DNA: TGCAGTGCTACCCCCTCCCGGACAGCGCGGTTGCTCTATGGCTACACCTTC. Translation gives CSATPSRTARLLYGYTF. The rearrangement links TRBV20-1 to TRBJ1-2, with a possible D match to TRBD1 (6 bases). CDR1 and CDR2 from the germline V gene are DFQATT and SNEGSKA (reference sequence). This CDR3 has 17 residues. The V end was cut by 4 bases, the J end by 4 bases, with 25 bases between.

The rearrangement uses TRBV6-5 and TRBJ1-1; TRBD1 matches 7 bases. CDR1 MNHEY and CDR2 SVGAGI come from the germline V gene. The CDR3 consists of 17 residues. V lost 6 bases, J lost 0 bases, and 13 bases stayed unmatched. The CDR3 sequence: CASSLGQGVWMNTEAFF. CDR3 bases: TGTGCCAGCAGCCTTGGGCAGGGGGTTTGGATGAACACTGAAGCTTTCTTT.

This sequence joins TRBV15 and TRBJ2-7; 7 bases fit TRBD1. The germline V gene has CDR1 LNHNV and CDR2 YYDKDF (reference sequence). The V segment lost 5 bases and the J segment 0 bases; nucleotides outside the gene matches: 1. The CDR3 extends over 13 amino acids. The CDR3: CATSGDSSYEQYF. The CDR3 DNA is TGTGCCACCAGCGGGGACAGCTCCTACGAGCAGTACTTC.

This chain joins TRBV5-4 and TRBJ2-7; D remains unclear. The CDR3 runs to 14 residues. The V gene's germline CDR1 is SGHNT and CDR2 YYREEE (reference sequence). The ends were cut back, 2 bases at V and 3 bases at J, with 12 bases in the middle. The chain's CDR3 is CASSFARQGYEQYF. The CDR3 DNA is TGTGCCAGCAGCTTTGCCCGACAAGGCTACGAGCAGTACTTC. Full variable domain (outside the CDR3, taken from reference TRBV5-4 and TRBJ2-7): ETGVTQSPTHLIKTRGQQVTLRCSSQSGHNTVSWYQQALGQGPQFIFQYYREEENGRGNFPPRFSGLQFPNYSSELNVNALELDDSALYLCASSFARQGYEQYFGPGTRLTVT.